Included here is one T cell receptor beta chain sequence, with context. What it binds is unknown. This entry is derived from a study of cytomegalovirus exposure and HLA in healthy donors. CDR1 and CDR2 from the germline V gene are SEHNR and FQNEAQ (reference sequence). V was cut by 1 base and J by 1 base, with 13 bases left in between. This CDR3 spans 16 amino acids. Whole-study results and caveats: Further analysis was carried out later, and it showed several of the most significant clusters appearing linked to common viral pathogens. It has been reported that TCR beta sequences accurately predicted the HLA-A and HLA-B alleles of most subjects.

The PCR contained 60 Vbeta and 13 Jbeta primers. Per the original data handling: A follow-up analysis tallied 65 million to 80 million unique TCR beta chains, roughly 11 million shared. Libraries were prepared by immunoSEQ multiplex PCR; TCRdb keeps only in-frame clonotypes and omits some of them. V, J and clone size derive from that table, while D and trimming were established from the DNA sequence. The sample lists around 63,000 clones, around 85% seen once, with less than 3.5% in the top ten. The sequence was obtained from a woman aged 25 to 39 in good health and CMV-seronegative. The chain recombines TRBV7-9 with TRBJ1-2, with D maybe TRBD1 (5 bases). The sequenced sample was PBMCs. The CDR3 sequence is CASSLDKGRSNYGYTF. The CDR3, as DNA: TGTGCCAGCAGCTTAGACAAGGGGAGGAGTAACTATGGCTACACCTTC.